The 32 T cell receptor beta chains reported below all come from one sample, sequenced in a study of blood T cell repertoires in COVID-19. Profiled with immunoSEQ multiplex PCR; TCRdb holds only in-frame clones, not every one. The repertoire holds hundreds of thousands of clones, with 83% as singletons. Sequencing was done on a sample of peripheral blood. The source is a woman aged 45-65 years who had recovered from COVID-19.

The CDR3 loop reads CASSLGPAGVLEQYF. The CDR3 DNA reads TGCGCCAGCAGCTTGGGCCCAGCGGGGGTCTTAGAGCAGTACTTC. J is TRBJ2-7 and V is TRBV5-1; 8 bases match TRBD2. The V segment lost 0 bases and the J segment 7 bases; nucleotides outside the gene matches: 9. CDR3 length: 15 residues. Germline-derived CDR1 and CDR2 are SGHRS and YFSETQ. Supplemented by reference TRBV5-1 and TRBJ2-7, the full variable domain reads KAGVTQTPRYLIKTRGQQVTLSCSPISGHRSVSWYQQTPGQGLQFLFEYFSETQRNKGNFPGRFSGRQFSNSRSEMNVSTLELGDSALYLCASSLGPAGVLEQYFGPGTRLTVT.

CDR3: CASSLWAGQGKQPQHF. The CDR3 region has the DNA TGTGCCAGCAGCTTGTGGGCAGGACAGGGGAAACAGCCCCAGCATTTT. The chain has TRBV5-5 and TRBJ1-5; TRBD1 matches at 9 bases. CDR3 length: 16 residues. Germline CDR1 SGHKS, CDR2 YYEKEE (reference sequence). J gave up 7 bases and V 1 base, and 9 bases lay outside the gene matches. Looking up the rest from reference TRBV5-5 and TRBJ1-5 gives the full variable domain: DAGVTQSPTHLIKTRGQQVTLRCSPISGHKSVSWYQQVLGQGPQFIFQYYEKEERGRGNFPDRFSARQFPNYSSELNVNALLLGDSALYLCASSLWAGQGKQPQHFGDGTRLSIL.

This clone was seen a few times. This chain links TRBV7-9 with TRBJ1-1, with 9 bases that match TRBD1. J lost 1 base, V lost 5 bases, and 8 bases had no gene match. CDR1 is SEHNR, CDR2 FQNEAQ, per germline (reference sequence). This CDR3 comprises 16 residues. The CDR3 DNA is TGTGCCAGCAGCACATACAGGGGGCGAGGGAACACTGAAGCTTTCTTT. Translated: CASSTYRGRGNTEAFF.

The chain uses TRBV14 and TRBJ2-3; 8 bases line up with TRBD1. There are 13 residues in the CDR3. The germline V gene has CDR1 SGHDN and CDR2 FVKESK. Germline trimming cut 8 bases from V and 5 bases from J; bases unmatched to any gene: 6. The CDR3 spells CASAGGQGDTQYF. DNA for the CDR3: TGTGCCAGCGCAGGGGGCCAGGGAGATACGCAGTATTTT.

The CDR3 DNA is TGTGCCAGCAGTCTTTCAGGGGCAGGGAACTATGGCTACACCTTC. Amino acid sequence: CASSLSGAGNYGYTF. The chain links TRBV27 to TRBJ1-2; a possible D gene is TRBD1 (6 bases). Looked up from germline, CDR1 is MNHEY and CDR2 is SMNVEV (reference sequence). V gave up 5 bases and J gave up 2 bases, with 15 bases separating them. The CDR3 totals 15 residues.

The CDR3 protein is CASSPTQPYNEQFF. The CDR3 DNA is TGTGCCAGCTCACCAACACAGCCTTACAATGAGCAGTTCTTC. V usage is TRBV18 and J usage is TRBJ2-1; D is uncertain. This CDR3 has 14 amino acids. The V gene's germline CDR1 is KGHSH and CDR2 LQKENI. The germline V and J ends were trimmed by 2 bases and 4 bases, with 9 bases remaining between them.

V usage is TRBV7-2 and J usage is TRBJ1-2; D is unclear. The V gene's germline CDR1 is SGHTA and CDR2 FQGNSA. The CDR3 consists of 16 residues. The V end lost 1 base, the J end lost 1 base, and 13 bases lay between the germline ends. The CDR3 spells CASSLGTAYHNYGYTF. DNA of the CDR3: TGTGCCAGCAGCTTAGGGACTGCTTACCATAACTATGGCTACACCTTC.

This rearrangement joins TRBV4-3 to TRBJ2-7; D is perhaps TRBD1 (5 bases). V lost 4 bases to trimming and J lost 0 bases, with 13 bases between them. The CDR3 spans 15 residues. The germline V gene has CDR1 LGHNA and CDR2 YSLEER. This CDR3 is CASSPAWGSSYEQYF. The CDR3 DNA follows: TGCGCCAGCAGCCCAGCCTGGGGCAGCTCCTACGAGCAGTACTTC.

As DNA, the CDR3 is TGTGCCAGCAGGGGGGGGGACGAGCAGTACTTC. Translating gives CASRGGDEQYF. This chain uses TRBV28 with TRBJ2-7; TRBD2 matches at 7 bases. V trimming: 6 bases; J trimming: 5 bases; junction bases outside the gene matches: 1. From germline, CDR1 is MDHEN and CDR2 SYDVKM. The CDR3 is 11 amino acids.

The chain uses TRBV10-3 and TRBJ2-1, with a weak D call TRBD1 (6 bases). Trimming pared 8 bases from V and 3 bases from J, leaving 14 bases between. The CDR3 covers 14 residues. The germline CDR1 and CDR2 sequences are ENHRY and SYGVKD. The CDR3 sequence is CAIGGQGFYNEQFF. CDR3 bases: TGTGCCATCGGCGGGCAGGGGTTCTACAATGAGCAGTTCTTC.

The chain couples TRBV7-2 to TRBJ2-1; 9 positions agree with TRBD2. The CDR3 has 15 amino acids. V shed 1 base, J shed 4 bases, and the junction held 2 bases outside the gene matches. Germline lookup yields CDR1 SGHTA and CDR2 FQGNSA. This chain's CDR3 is CASSLDSGGYNEQFF. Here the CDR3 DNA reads TGTGCCAGCAGCTTAGACAGCGGGGGGTACAATGAGCAGTTCTTC. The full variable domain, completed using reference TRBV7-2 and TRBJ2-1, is GAGVSQSPSNKVTEKGKDVELRCDPISGHTALYWYRQSLGQGLEFLIYFQGNSAPDKSGLPSDRFSAERTGGSVSTLTIQRTQQEDSAVYLCASSLDSGGYNEQFFGPGTRLTVL.

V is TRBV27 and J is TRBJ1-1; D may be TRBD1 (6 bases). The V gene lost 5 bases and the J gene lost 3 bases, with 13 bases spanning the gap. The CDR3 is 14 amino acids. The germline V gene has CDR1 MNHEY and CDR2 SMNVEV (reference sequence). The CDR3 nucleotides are TGTGCCAGCAGTCCCCGGGACACTTACACTGAAGCTTTCTTT. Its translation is CASSPRDTYTEAFF.

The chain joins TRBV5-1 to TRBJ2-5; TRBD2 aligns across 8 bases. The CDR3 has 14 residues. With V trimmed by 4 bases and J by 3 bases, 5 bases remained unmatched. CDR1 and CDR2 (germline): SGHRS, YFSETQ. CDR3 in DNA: TGCGCCAGCAGCCAGACTAGCGCCGAAGAGACCCAGTACTTC. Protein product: CASSQTSAEETQYF.

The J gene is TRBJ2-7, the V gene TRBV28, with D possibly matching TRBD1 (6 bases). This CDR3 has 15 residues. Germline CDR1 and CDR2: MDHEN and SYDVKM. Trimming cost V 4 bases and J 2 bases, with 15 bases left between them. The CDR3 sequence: CASSSLDRTTYEQYF. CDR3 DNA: TGTGCCAGCAGTTCCCTAGACAGGACAACCTACGAGCAGTACTTC.

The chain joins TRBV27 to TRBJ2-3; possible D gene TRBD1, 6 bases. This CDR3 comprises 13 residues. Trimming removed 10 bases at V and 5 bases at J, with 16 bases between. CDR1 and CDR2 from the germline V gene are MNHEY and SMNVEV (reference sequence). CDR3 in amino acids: CATSVGGEDTQYF. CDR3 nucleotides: TGTGCCACCTCGGTTGGGGGCGAAGATACGCAGTATTTT.

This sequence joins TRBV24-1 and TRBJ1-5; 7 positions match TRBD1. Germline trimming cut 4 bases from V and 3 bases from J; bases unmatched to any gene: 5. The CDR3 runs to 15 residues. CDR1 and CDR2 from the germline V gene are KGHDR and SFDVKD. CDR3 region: CATSEGGQNNQPQHF. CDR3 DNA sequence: TGTGCCACCAGTGAGGGGGGACAGAACAATCAGCCCCAGCATTTT.

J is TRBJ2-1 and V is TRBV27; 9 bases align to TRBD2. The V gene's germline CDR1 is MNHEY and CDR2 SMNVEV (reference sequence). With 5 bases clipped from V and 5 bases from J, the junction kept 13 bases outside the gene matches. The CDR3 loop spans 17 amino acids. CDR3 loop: CASSTYPGLAGNNEQFF. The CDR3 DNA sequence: TGTGCCAGCAGTACCTACCCCGGGCTAGCGGGAAACAATGAGCAGTTCTTC.

The CDR3 coding sequence is TGTGCCAGCAGCCTCGAAGGCACAGGGGCCCTCTGGAACACTGAAGCTTTCTTT. This gives the protein CASSLEGTGALWNTEAFF. This chain uses TRBV9 with TRBJ1-1; the match to TRBD1 covers 7 bases. The ends lost 4 bases at V and 1 base at J; junction bases unmatched: 16. The germline V gene encodes CDR1 SGDLS and CDR2 YYNGEE. The CDR3 has 18 amino acids.

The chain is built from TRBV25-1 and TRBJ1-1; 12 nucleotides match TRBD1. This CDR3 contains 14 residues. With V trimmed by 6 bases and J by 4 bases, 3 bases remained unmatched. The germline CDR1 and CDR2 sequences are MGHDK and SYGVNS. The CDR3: CASRGQGAGTEAFF. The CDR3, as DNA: TGTGCCAGCAGGGGACAGGGGGCTGGCACTGAAGCTTTCTTT.

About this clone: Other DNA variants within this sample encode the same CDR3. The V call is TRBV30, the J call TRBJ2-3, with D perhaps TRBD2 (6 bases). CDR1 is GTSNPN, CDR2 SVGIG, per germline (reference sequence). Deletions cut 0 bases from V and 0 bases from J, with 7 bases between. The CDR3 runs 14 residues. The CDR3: CAWSVGGSTDTQYF. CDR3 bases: TGTGCCTGGAGTGTAGGAGGGAGCACAGATACGCAGTATTTT. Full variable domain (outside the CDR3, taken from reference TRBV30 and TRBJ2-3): SQTIHQWPATLVQPVGSPLSLECTVEGTSNPNLYWYRQAAGRGLQLLFYSVGIGQISSEVPQNLSASRPQDRQFILSSKKLLLSDSGFYLCAWSVGGSTDTQYFGPGTRLTVL.

CDR3 amino acids: CASSQGAGPRDEKLFF. DNA for the CDR3: TGCGCCAGCAGCCAAGGGGCGGGACCGAGGGATGAAAAACTGTTTTTT. V and J are TRBV4-3 and TRBJ1-4; tentatively, D is TRBD1 (5 bases). The CDR3 has 16 residues. Trimming left V 1 base short and J 6 bases short, with 15 bases between. CDR1 is LGHNA and CDR2 is YSLEER in the germline V gene.

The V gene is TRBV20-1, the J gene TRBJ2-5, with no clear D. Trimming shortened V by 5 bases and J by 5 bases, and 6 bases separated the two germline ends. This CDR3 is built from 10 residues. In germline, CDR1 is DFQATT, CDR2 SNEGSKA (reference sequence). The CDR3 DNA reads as TGCAGTGCTTACGCGGAGACCCAGTACTTC. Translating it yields CSAYAETQYF.

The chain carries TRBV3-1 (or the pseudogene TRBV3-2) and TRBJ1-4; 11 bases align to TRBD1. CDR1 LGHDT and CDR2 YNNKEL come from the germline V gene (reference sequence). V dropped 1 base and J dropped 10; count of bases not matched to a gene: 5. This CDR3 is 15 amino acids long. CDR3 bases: TGTGCCAGCAGCCAAGTAACGGGGACAGGGGGAAAACTGTTTTTT. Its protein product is CASSQVTGTGGKLFF.

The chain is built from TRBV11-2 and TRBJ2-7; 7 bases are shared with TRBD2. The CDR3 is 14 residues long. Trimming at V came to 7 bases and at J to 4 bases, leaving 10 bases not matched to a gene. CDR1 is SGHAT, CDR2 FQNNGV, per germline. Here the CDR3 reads CASNRRDYPYEQYF. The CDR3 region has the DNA TGTGCCAGCAACCGCCGGGACTACCCATACGAGCAGTACTTC.

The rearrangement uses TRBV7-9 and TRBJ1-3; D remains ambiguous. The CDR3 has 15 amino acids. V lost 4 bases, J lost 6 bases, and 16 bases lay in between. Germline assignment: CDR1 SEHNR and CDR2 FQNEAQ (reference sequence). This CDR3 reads CASSSPIPRENTIYF. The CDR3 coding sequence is TGTGCCAGCAGCTCCCCTATCCCGAGGGAAAACACCATATATTTT.

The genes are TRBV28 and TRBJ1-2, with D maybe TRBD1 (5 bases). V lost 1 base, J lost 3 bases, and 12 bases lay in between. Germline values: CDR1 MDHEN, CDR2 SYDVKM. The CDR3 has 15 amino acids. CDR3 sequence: CASSLLGGKDYGYTF. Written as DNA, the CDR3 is TGTGCCAGCAGTTTATTGGGGGGTAAGGACTATGGCTACACCTTC.

The CDR3 DNA sequence: TGTGCCAGCAGCGCCCAGCGACCGAACACTGAAGCTTTCTTT. It translates to CASSAQRPNTEAFF. The chain is built from TRBV7-3 and TRBJ1-1; D unresolved. This CDR3 is built from 14 residues. The V gene lost 5 bases and the J gene lost 1 base, with 11 bases spanning the gap. CDR1 SGHTA and CDR2 FQGTGA come from the germline V gene.

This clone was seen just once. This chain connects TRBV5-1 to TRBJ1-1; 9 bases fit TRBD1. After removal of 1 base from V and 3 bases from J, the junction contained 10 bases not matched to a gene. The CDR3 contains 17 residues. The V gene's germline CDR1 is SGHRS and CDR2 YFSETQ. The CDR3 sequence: CASSLTGGSAGDTEAFF. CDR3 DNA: TGCGCCAGCAGCTTGACAGGGGGCTCTGCTGGGGACACTGAAGCTTTCTTT.

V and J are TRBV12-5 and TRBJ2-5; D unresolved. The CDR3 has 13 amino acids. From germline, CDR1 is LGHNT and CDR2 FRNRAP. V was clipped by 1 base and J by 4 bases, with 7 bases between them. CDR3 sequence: CASGLGTAETQYF. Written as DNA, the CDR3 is TGTGCTAGTGGTTTGGGTACAGCAGAGACCCAGTACTTC.

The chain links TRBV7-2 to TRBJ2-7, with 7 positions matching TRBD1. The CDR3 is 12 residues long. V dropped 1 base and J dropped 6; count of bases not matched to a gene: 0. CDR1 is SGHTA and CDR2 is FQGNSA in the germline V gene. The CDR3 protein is CASSLDRGEQYF. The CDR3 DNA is TGTGCCAGCAGCTTAGACAGGGGCGAGCAGTACTTC.

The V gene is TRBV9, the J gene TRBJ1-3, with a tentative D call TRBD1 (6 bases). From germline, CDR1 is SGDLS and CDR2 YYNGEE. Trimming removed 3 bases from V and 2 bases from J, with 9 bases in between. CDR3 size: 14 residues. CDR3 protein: CASSGTDAGNTIYF. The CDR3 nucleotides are TGTGCCAGCAGCGGGACAGATGCTGGAAACACCATATATTTT.

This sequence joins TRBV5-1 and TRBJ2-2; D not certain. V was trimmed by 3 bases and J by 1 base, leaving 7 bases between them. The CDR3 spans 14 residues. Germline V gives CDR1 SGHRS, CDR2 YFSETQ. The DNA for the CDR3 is TGCGCCAGCAGCTACGACAAGAACACCGGGGAGCTGTTTTTT. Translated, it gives CASSYDKNTGELFF.